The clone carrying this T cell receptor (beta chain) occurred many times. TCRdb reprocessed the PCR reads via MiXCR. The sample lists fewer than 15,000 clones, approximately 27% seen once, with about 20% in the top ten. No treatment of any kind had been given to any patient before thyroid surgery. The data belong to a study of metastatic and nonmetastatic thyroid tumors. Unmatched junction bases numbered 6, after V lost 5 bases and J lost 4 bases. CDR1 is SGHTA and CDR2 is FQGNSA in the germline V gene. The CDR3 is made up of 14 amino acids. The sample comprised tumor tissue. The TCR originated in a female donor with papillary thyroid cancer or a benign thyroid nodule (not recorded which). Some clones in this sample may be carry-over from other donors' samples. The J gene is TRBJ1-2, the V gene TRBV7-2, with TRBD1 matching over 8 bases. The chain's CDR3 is CASSVGQGTYGYTF. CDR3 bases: TGTGCCAGCAGCGTAGGACAGGGCACCTATGGCTACACCTTC.